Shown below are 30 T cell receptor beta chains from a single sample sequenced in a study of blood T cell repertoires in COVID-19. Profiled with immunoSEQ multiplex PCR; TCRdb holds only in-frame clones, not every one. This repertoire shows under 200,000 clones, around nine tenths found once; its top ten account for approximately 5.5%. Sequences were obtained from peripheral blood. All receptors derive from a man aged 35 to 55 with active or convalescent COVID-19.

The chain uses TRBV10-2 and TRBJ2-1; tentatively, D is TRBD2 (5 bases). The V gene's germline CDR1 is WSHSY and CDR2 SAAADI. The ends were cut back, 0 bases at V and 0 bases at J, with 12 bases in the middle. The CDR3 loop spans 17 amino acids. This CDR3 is CASSESGGLSSYNEQFF. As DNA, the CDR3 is TGCGCCAGCAGTGAGTCTGGCGGGCTGAGCTCCTACAATGAGCAGTTCTTC.

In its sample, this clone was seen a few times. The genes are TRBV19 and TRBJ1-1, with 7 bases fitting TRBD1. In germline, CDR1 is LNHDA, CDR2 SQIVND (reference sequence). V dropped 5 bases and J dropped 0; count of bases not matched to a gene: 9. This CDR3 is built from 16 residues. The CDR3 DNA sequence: TGTGCCAGTAGTCTCATCGGGACAGTAATGAACACTGAAGCTTTCTTT. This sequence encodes CASSLIGTVMNTEAFF.

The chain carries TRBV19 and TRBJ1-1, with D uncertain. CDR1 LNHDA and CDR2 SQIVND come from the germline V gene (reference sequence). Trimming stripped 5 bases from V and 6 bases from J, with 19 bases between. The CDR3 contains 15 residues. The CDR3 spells CASSDYSGNDPEAFF. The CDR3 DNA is TGTGCCAGTAGTGATTACTCCGGGAACGACCCTGAAGCTTTCTTT.

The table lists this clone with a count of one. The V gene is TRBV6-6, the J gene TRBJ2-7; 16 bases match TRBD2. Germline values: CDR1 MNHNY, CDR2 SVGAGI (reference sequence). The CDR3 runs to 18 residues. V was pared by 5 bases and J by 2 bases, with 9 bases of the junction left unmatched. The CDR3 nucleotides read TGTGCCAGCAGTCGACCGGGACTAGCGGGAGGGCTTCCCTACGAGCAGTACTTC. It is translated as CASSRPGLAGGLPYEQYF.

The CDR3 sequence: CASSPSVDTQYF. CDR3 nucleotide sequence: TGTGCCAGCAGCCCTTCTGTAGATACGCAGTATTTT. The V call is TRBV3-1 (or the pseudogene TRBV3-2), the J call TRBJ2-3, with unresolved D. CDR1 and CDR2 from the germline V gene are LGHDT and YNNKEL (reference sequence). This CDR3 contains 12 residues. V was trimmed by 4 bases and J by 5 bases, leaving 7 bases between them.

CDR3 sequence reads: CASSTAGGPFYGYTF. The CDR3 DNA follows: TGTGCCAGCAGTACGGCAGGGGGTCCATTCTATGGCTACACCTTC. The chain is built from TRBV28 and TRBJ1-2; 7 positions match TRBD1. CDR1 is MDHEN, CDR2 SYDVKM, per germline. The CDR3 is 15 residues long. V shed 5 bases, J shed 4 bases, and the junction held 10 bases outside the gene matches.

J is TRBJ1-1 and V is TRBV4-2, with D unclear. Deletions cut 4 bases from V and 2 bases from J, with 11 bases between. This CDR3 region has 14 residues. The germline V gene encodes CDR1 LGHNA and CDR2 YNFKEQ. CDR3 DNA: TGTGCCAGCAGCCTGGACTCGCTCAACACTGAAGCTTTCTTT. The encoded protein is CASSLDSLNTEAFF.

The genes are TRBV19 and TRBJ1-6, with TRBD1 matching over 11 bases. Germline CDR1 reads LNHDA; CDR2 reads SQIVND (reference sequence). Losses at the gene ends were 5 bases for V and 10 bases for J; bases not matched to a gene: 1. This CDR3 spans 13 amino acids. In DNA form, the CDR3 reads TGTGCCAGTAGTCGGGACAGGGGGTCACCCCTCCACTTT. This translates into CASSRDRGSPLHF. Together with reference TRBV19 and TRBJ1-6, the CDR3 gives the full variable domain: DGGITQSPKYLFRKEGQNVTLSCEQNLNHDAMYWYRQDPGQGLRLIYYSQIVNDFQKGDIAEGYSVSREKKESFPLTVTSAQKNPTAFYLCASSRDRGSPLHFGNGTRLTVT.

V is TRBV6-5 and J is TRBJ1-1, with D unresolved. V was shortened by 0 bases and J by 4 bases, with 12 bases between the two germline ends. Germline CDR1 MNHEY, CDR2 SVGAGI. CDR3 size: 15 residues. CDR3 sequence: CASSYSPGVGTEAFF. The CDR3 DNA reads TGTGCCAGCAGTTACTCGCCGGGTGTAGGCACTGAAGCTTTCTTT.

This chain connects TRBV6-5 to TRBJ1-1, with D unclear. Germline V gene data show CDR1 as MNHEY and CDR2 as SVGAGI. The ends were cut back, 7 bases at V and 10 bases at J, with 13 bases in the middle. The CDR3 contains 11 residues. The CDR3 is CASIGRFGAFF. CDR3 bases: TGTGCCAGCATCGGGAGATTCGGAGCTTTCTTT.

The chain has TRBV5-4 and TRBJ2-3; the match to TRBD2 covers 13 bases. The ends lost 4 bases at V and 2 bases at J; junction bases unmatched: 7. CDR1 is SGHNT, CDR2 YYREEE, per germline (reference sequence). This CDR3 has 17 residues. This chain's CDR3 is CASSRGTSGAFTDTQYF. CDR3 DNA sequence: TGTGCCAGCAGCCGGGGGACTAGCGGGGCCTTCACAGATACGCAGTATTTT.

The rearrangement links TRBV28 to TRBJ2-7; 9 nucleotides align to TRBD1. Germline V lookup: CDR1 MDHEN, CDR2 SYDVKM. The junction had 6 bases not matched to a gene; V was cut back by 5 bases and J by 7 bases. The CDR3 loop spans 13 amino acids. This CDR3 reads CASSPGQGREQYF. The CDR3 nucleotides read TGTGCCAGCAGTCCGGGACAGGGTCGTGAGCAGTACTTC.

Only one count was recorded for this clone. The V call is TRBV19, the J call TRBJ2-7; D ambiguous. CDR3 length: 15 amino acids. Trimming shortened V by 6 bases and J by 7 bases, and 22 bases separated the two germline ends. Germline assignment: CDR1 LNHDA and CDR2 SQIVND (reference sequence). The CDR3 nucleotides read TGTGCCAGTAGCCCTGAGTCTCCCAGGTTGGATGAGCAGTACTTC. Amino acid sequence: CASSPESPRLDEQYF. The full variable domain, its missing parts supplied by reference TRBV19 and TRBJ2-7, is DGGITQSPKYLFRKEGQNVTLSCEQNLNHDAMYWYRQDPGQGLRLIYYSQIVNDFQKGDIAEGYSVSREKKESFPLTVTSAQKNPTAFYLCASSPESPRLDEQYFGPGTRLTVT.

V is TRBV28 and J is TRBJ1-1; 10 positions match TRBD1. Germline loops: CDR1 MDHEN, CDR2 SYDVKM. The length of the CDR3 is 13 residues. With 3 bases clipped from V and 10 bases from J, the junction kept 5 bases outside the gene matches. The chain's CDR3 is CASSLGRQGAAFF. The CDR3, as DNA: TGTGCCAGCAGTTTGGGGCGACAGGGGGCAGCTTTCTTT.

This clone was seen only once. Written as DNA, the CDR3 is TGTGCCAGCAGTCCCGCACTGCCGGGACTCACGCGGTACGAGCAGTACTTC. Translated, it gives CASSPALPGLTRYEQYF. This chain connects TRBV27 to TRBJ2-7; tentatively, D is TRBD2 (6 bases). V was trimmed by 5 bases and J by 4 bases, leaving 24 bases between them. The CDR3 totals 17 residues. Per germline, CDR1 MNHEY and CDR2 SMNVEV (reference sequence).

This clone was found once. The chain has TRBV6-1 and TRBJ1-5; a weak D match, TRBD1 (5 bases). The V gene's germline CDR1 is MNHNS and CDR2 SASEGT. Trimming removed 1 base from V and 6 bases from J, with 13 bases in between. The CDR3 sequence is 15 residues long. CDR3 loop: CASSEGRGRGQPQHF. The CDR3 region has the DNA TGTGCCAGCAGTGAAGGTCGAGGGAGGGGTCAGCCCCAGCATTTT.

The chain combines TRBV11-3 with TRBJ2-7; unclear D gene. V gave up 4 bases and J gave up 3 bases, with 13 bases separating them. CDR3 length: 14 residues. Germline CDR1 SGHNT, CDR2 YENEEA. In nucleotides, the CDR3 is TGTGCCAGCAGCTACTGCCCGGTTAACTACGAGCAGTACTTC. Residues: CASSYCPVNYEQYF.

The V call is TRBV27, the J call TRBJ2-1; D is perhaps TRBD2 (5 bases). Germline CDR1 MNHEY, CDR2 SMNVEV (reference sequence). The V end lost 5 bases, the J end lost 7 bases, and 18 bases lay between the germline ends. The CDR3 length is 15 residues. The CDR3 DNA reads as TGTGCCAGCAGTCCTATGGCGCCCCCGGGGAATGAGCAGTTCTTC. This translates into CASSPMAPPGNEQFF.

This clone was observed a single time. The DNA for the CDR3 is TGTGCCAGCAACCGAGGACAGGGGGGCGCCTGGAACACTGAAGCTTTCTTT. Protein product: CASNRGQGGAWNTEAFF. The chain couples TRBV25-1 to TRBJ1-1, with 10 bases identical to TRBD1. CDR3 length: 17 residues. CDR1 and CDR2 (germline): MGHDK, SYGVNS. Losses at the gene ends were 7 bases for V and 1 base for J; bases not matched to a gene: 12. Using reference TRBV25-1 and TRBJ1-1 for the parts outside the CDR3, the full variable domain is EADIYQTPRYLVIGTGKKITLECSQTMGHDKMYWYQQDPGMELHLIHYSYGVNSTEKGDLSSESTVSRIRTEHFPLTLESARPSHTSQYLCASNRGQGGAWNTEAFFGQGTRLTVV.

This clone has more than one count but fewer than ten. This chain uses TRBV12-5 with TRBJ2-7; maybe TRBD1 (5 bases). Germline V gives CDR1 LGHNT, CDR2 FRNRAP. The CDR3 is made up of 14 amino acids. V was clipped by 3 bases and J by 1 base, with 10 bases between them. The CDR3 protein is CASGFQGGSYEQYF. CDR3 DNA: TGTGCTAGTGGTTTTCAGGGTGGGTCCTACGAGCAGTACTTC. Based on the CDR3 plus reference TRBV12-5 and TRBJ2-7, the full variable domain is DARVTQTPRHKVTEMGQEVTMRCQPILGHNTVFWYRQTMMQGLELLAYFRNRAPLDDSGMPKDRFSAEMPDATLATLKIQPSEPRDSAVYFCASGFQGGSYEQYFGPGTRLTVT.

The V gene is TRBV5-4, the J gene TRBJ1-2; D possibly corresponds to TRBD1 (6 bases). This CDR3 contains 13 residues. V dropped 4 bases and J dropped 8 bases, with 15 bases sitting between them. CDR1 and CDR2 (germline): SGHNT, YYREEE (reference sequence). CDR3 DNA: TGTGCCAGCAGCCTACAGGGAGTTCTAGGCTACACCTTC. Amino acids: CASSLQGVLGYTF.

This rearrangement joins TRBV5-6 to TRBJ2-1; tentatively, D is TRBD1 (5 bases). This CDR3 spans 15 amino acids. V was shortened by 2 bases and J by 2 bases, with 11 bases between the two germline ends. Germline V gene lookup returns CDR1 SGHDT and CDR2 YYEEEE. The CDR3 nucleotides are TGTGCCAGCAGCTTAGGTCAGGGAACCTACAATGAGCAGTTCTTC. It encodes CASSLGQGTYNEQFF.

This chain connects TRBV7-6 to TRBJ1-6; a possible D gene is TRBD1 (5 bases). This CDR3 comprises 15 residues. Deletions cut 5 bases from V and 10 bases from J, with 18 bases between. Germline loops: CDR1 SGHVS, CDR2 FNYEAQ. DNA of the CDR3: TGTGCCAGCAGCCCCGACAGCCCCGGTGGGTCACCCCTCCACTTT. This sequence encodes CASSPDSPGGSPLHF.

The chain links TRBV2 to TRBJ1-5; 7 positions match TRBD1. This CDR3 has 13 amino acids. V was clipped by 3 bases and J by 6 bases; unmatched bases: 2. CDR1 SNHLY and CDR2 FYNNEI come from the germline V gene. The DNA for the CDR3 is TGTGCCAGCAGTGACAGGGGGACTCAGCCCCAGCATTTT. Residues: CASSDRGTQPQHF.

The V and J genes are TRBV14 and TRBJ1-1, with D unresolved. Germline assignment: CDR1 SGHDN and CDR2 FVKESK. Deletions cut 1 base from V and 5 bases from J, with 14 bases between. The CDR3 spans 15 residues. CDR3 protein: CASSQATGVGTEAFF. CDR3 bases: TGTGCCAGCAGCCAAGCTACCGGGGTAGGGACTGAAGCTTTCTTT.

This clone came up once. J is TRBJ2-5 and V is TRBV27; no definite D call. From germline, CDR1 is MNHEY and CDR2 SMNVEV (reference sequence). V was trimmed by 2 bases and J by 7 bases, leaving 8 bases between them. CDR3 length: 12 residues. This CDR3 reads CASSLPGGTQYF. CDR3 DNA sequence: TGTGCCAGCAGTTTACCCGGCGGGACCCAGTACTTC.

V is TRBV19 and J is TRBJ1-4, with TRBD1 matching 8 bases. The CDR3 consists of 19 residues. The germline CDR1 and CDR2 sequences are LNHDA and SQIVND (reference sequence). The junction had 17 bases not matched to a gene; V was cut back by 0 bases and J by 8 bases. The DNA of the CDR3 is TGTGCCAGTAGTATAGACCGGACAGGGACTAACGGTCGTCCCGAAAAACTGTTTTTT. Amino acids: CASSIDRTGTNGRPEKLFF.

The CDR3 sequence is CASSLSGIRGTEAFF. DNA for the CDR3: TGTGCCAGCAGTTTAAGTGGGATCCGGGGCACTGAAGCTTTCTTT. The chain has TRBV6-2 or TRBV6-3 and TRBJ1-1; no firm D call. Per germline, CDR1 MNHEY and CDR2 SVGEGT. Trimming removed 4 bases at V and 4 bases at J, with 16 bases between. The CDR3 consists of 15 residues.

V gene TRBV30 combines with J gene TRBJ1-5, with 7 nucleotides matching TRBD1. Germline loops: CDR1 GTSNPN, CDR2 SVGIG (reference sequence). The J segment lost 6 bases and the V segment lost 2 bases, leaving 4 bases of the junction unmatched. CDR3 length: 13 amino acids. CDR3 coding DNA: TGTGCCTGGAGTCACAGGGGTGGTCAGCCCCAGCATTTT. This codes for CAWSHRGGQPQHF.

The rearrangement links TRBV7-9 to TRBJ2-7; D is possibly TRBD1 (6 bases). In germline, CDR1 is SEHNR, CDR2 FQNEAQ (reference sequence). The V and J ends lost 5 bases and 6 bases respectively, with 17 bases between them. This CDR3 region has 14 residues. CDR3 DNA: TGTGCCAGCAGCGAGGACAGCTCTCCCCTCGAGCAGTACTTC. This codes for CASSEDSSPLEQYF. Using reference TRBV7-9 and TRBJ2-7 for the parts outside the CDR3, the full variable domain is DTGVSQNPRHKITKRGQNVTFRCDPISEHNRLYWYRQTLGQGPEFLTYFQNEAQLEKSRLLSDRFSAERPKGSFSTLEIQRTEQGDSAMYLCASSEDSSPLEQYFGPGTRLTVT.